The clone carrying this TCR beta chain showed up many times. Its antigen is undetermined. These data originate in a study of T cells in Graves' hyperthyroidism and ophthalmopathy. Study-level findings and limits: Among clonotypes expanded in thyroid above 0.001, most were also found in blood.

V was clipped by 3 bases and J by 5 bases, with 13 bases between them. The CDR3 covers 14 residues. CDR1 WSHSY and CDR2 SAAADI come from the germline V gene. The CDR3 regions of TCR beta were amplified from RNA transcripts. The HTBI set primed first-round TCR CDR3 RT-PCR. TCRdb processed the multiplex PCR reads anew with MiXCR; each CDR3 protein has one entry. The sample includes 300,000 to 350,000 distinct CDR3 sequences, approximately 14% of them seen just once. Exclusion criteria comprised uncontrolled infection, other autoimmune disease, pregnancy or lactation. The rearrangement links TRBV10-2 to TRBJ1-1; D perhaps matches TRBD1 (5 bases). Material for sequencing was blood. This sequence was found in a woman aged 25 to 39 with Graves' hyperthyroidism. CDR3 DNA sequence: TGCGCCAGCAGTGAAAAGATAGGGGTGACTGAAGCTTTCTTT. This translates into CASSEKIGVTEAFF.